This TCR beta chain was found in a study of shared clonotypes between healthy human individuals. Findings and limits, study-wide: Sharing across a few donors was seen in roughly 5% of naive CD4 clonotypes. Clonotypes shared by all four donors outscored non-shared clonotypes in generation probability.

TCRdb's table, derived via immunoSEQ multiplex PCR, lists solely in-frame clones and lacks some. The sample records approximately 2,000,000 clones, just under 95% being singletons. Germline V gene lookup returns CDR1 LNHNV and CDR2 YYDKDF (reference sequence). V was clipped by 7 bases and J by 0 bases, with 9 bases between them. The CDR3 has 13 amino acids. Regarding this clone: What it recognizes is unknown.

The clonotype comes from a man aged 18 to 30 in good health. Some clones in this sample may be carry-over from other donors' samples. This rearrangement joins TRBV15 to TRBJ1-1; TRBD1 might be the D (6 bases). Sequencing used naive CD4+ T cells from PBMCs. Subset reported: CD45RA+ positively selected. The CDR3 bases are TGTGCCACCAATAGGGGGTTGAACACTGAAGCTTTCTTT. Residues: CATNRGLNTEAFF.